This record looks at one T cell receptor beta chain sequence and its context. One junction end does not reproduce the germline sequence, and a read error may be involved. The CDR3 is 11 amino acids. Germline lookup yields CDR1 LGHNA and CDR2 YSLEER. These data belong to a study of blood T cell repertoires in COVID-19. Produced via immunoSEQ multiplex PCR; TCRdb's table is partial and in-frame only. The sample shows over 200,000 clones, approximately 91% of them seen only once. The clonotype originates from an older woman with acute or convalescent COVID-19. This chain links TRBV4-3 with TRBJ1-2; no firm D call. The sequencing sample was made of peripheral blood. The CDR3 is CASSQGSLTSF. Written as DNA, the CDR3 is TGCGCCAGCAGCCAAGGGTCCCTCACTTCCTTC.